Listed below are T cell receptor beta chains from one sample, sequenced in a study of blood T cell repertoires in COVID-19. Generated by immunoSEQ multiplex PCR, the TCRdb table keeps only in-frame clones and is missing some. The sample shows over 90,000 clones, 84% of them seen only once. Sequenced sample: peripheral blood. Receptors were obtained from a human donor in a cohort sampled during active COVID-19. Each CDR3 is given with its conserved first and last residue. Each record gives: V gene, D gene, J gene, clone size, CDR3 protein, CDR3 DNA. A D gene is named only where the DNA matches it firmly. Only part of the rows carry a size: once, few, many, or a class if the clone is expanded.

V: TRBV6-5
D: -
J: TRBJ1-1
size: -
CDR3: CASSYGSRVNTEAFF
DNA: TGTGCCAGCAGTTACGGGAGTCGTGTGAACACTGAAGCTTTCTTT

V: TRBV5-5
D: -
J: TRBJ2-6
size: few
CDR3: CASSITGANVLTF
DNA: TGTGCCAGCAGCATAACAGGGGCCAACGTCCTGACTTTC

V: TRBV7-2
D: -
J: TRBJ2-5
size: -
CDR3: CASSSGSQETQYF
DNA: TGTGCCAGCAGTAGCGGATCCCAAGAGACCCAGTACTTC

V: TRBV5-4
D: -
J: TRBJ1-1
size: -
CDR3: CASSWGGGRNTEAFF
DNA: TGTGCCAGCAGCTGGGGGGGAGGGAGGAATACTGAAGCTTTCTTT

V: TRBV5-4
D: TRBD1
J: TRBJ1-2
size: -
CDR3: CASSLASDRAYTF
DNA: TGTGCCAGCAGCTTGGCGTCCGACAGGGCCTACACCTTC

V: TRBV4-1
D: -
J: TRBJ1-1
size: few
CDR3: CASRTQGNTEAFF
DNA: TGCGCCAGCAGAACCCAGGGGAACACTGAAGCTTTCTTT

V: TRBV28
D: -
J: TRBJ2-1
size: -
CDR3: CASSSYNEQFF
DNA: TGTGCCAGCAGTTCCTATAATGAGCAGTTCTTC

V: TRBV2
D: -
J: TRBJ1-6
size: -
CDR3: CASRASTSNSPLHF
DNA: TGTGCCAGCAGAGCTTCTACTAGCAATTCACCCCTCCACTTT

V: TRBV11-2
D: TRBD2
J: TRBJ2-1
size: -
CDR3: CASSLGGGASYNEQFF
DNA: TGTGCCAGCAGCTTAGGCGGGGGGGCATCCTACAATGAGCAGTTCTTC

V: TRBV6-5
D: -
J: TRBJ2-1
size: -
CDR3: CASSLGTMGYNEQFF
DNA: TGTGCCAGCAGTCTAGGGACAATGGGGTACAATGAGCAGTTCTTC

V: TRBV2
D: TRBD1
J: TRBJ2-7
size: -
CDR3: CASRKPGQTYEQYF
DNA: TGTGCCAGCCGGAAACCGGGACAGACCTACGAGCAGTACTTC

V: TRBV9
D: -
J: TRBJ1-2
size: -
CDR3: CASSVWGGLGGYTF
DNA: TGTGCCAGCAGCGTTTGGGGGGGTCTCGGTGGCTACACCTTC

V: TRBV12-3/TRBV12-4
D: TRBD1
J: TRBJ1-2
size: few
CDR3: CASRPTGAHGYTF
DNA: TGTGCCAGCAGACCGACAGGGGCGCATGGCTACACCTTC

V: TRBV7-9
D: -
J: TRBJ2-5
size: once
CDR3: CASSLSTGVRETQYF
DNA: TGTGCCAGCAGCTTAAGTACCGGGGTACGGGAGACCCAGTACTTC

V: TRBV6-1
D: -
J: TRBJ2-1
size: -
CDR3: CASSASKGPQWNEQFF
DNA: TGTGCCAGCAGTGCCTCCAAGGGGCCCCAATGGAATGAGCAGTTCTTC

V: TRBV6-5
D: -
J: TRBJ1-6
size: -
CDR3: CASSYTQGRPPLHF
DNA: TGTGCCAGCAGTTATACACAGGGACGGCCACCCCTCCACTTT

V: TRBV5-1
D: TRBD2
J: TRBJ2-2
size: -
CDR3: CASSPRGSGGNTGELFF
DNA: TGCGCCAGCAGCCCCCGGGGAAGCGGGGGGAACACCGGGGAGCTGTTTTTT

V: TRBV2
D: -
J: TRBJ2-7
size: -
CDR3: CASSEWSREQYF
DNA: TGTGCCAGCAGTGAATGGAGCCGGGAGCAGTACTTC

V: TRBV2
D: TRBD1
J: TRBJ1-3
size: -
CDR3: CASSYTGGTIYF
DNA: TGTGCCAGCAGTTATACAGGGGGCACCATATATTTT

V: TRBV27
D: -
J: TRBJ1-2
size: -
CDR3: CASSFDRLNYGYTF
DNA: TGTGCCAGCAGTTTCGACAGGTTAAACTATGGCTACACCTTC

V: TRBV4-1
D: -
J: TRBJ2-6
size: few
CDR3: CASSQGLAQGTGANVLTF
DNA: TGCGCCAGCAGCCAAGGTTTAGCACAGGGTACTGGGGCCAACGTCCTGACTTTC

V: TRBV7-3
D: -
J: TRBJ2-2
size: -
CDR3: CASSSKGLIGSGELFF
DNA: TGTGCCAGCAGCTCGAAAGGACTCATCGGGAGTGGGGAGCTGTTTTTT

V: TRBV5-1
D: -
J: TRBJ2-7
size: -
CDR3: CASSRILPGHDYEQYF
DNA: TGCGCCAGCAGCAGAATTCTACCGGGACACGACTACGAGCAGTACTTC

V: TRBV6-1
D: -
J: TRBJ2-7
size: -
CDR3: CASREVRGVSSYEQYF
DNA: TGTGCCAGCAGGGAAGTCAGGGGCGTAAGCTCCTACGAGCAGTACTTC

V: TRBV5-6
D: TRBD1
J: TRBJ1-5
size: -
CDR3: CASSLTGQGAYSNQPQHF
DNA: TGTGCCAGCAGCTTGACAGGACAGGGGGCGTACAGCAATCAGCCCCAGCATTTT

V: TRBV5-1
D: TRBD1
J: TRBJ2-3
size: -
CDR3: CASSLAGQGAADTQYF
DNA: TGCGCCAGCAGCTTGGCGGGACAGGGGGCCGCAGATACGCAGTATTTT

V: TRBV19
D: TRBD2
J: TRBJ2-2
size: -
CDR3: CASSPRTSGGSAGELFF
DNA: TGTGCCAGTAGTCCCCGGACTAGCGGGGGGAGTGCCGGGGAGCTGTTTTTT

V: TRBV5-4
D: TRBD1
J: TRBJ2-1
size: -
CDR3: CASSSDRNNEQFF
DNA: TGTGCCAGCAGCTCGGACAGGAACAATGAGCAGTTCTTC

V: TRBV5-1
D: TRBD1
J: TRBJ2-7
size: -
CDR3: CASSPGDRAVDGEQYF
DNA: TGCGCCAGCAGCCCCGGGGACAGGGCGGTCGATGGAGAGCAGTACTTC

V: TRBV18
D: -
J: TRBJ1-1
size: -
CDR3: CASSPSPGGKMNTEAFF
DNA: TGTGCCAGCTCACCTTCACCGGGGGGTAAAATGAACACTGAAGCTTTCTTT

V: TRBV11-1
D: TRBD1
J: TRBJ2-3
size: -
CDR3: CASSLVIGQGADTQYF
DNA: TGTGCCAGCAGCTTAGTCATAGGACAGGGAGCAGATACGCAGTATTTT

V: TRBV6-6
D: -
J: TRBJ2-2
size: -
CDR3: CASSSNRATGELFF
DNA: TGTGCCAGCAGTTCCAACAGGGCCACCGGGGAGCTGTTTTTT

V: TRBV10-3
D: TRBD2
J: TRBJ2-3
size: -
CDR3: CAISAPRAGATDTQYF
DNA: TGTGCCATCAGTGCCCCCCGAGCGGGGGCGACAGATACGCAGTATTTT

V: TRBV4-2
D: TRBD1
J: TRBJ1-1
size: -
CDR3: CASSQINRGPTEAFF
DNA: TGTGCCAGCAGCCAAATCAACAGGGGGCCAACTGAAGCTTTCTTT

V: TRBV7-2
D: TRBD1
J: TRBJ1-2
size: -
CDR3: CASSLGTGPYGYTF
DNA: TGTGCCAGCAGCTTGGGGACAGGGCCCTATGGCTACACCTTC

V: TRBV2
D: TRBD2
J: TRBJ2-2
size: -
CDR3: CASSMARGGATTGELFF
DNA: TGTGCCAGCAGTATGGCCCGCGGGGGGGCGACCACCGGGGAGCTGTTTTTT

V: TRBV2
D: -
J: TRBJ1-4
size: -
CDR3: CASSEARVGEKLFF
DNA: TGTGCCAGCAGTGAAGCGAGGGTAGGAGAAAAACTGTTTTTT

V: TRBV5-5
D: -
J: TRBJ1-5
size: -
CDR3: CASSSGSGNQPQHF
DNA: TGTGCCAGCAGCTCCGGATCGGGAAATCAGCCCCAGCATTTT

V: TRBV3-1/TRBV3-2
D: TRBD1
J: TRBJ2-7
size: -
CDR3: CASSQGQGLSEQYF
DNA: TGTGCCAGCAGCCAAGGACAGGGGTTGAGCGAGCAGTACTTC

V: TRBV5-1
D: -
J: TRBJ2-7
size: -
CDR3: CASSLRLTYEQYF
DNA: TGCGCCAGCTCCCTGCGGCTAACCTACGAGCAGTACTTC

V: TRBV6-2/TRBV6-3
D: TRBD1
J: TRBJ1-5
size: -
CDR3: CASSYPGQGSNQPQHF
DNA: TGTGCCAGCAGTTACCCGGGACAGGGAAGCAATCAGCCCCAGCATTTT

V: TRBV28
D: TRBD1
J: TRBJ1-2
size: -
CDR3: CASSAAGQSNYGYTF
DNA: TGTGCCAGCAGTGCCGCGGGACAGAGTAACTATGGCTACACCTTC

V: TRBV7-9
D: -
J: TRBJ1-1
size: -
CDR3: CASRIDPGNTEAFF
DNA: TGTGCCAGCAGGATCGACCCGGGGAACACTGAAGCTTTCTTT

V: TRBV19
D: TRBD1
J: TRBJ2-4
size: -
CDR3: CASSSTGWAGPKNIQYF
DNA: TGTGCCAGTAGTTCGACAGGGTGGGCAGGACCCAAAAACATTCAGTACTTC

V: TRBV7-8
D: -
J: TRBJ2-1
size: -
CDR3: CASSLVGHTPWQFF
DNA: TGTGCCAGCAGCTTAGTCGGTCATACCCCTTGGCAGTTCTTC

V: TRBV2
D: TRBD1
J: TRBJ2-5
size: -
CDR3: CASSSDREETQYF
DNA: TGTGCCAGCAGCTCCGACAGGGAAGAGACCCAGTACTTC

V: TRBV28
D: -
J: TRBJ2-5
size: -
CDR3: CASSSRGSGETQYF
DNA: TGTGCCAGCAGTTCCAGGGGAAGCGGCGAGACCCAGTACTTC

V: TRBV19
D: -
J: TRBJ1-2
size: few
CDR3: CASTDTDGAFYGYTF
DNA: TGTGCCAGTACCGACACCGATGGGGCCTTCTATGGCTACACCTTC

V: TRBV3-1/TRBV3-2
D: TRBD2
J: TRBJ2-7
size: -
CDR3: CASSLRGGTYEQYF
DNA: TGTGCCAGCAGCCTTCGGGGGGGTACCTACGAGCAGTACTTC

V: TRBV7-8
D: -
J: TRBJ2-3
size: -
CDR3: CASSSATGLYTQYF
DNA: TGTGCCAGCAGCTCGGCTACAGGGTTATATACGCAGTATTTT

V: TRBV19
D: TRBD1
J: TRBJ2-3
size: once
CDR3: CASNGRGRGDTQYF
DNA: TGTGCCAGTAACGGCAGGGGGCGGGGAGATACGCAGTATTTT

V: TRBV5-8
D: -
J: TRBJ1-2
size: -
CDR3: CASSLGGQTGYTF
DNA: TGTGCCAGCAGCTTGGGAGGACAGACAGGCTACACCTTC

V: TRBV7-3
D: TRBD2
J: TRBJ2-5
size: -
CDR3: CASSLTTTSGGAAVTQYF
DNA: TGTGCCAGCAGCTTAACTACGACTAGCGGGGGGGCCGCTGTGACCCAGTACTTC

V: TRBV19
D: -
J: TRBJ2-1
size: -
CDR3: CASSIIPSEQFF
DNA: TGTGCCAGTAGTATTATTCCCAGTGAGCAGTTCTTC

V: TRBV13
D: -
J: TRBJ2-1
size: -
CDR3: CASSLGSLSSYNEQFF
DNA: TGTGCCAGCAGCTTAGGTAGCCTAAGCTCCTACAATGAGCAGTTCTTC

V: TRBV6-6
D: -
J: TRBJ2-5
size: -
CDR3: CATGRALGSSQETQYF
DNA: TGTGCCACCGGAAGAGCTTTGGGCAGCTCCCAAGAGACCCAGTACTTC

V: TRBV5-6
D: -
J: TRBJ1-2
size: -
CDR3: CASSLRASYGYTF
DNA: TGTGCCAGCAGCTTGCGAGCAAGCTATGGCTACACCTTC

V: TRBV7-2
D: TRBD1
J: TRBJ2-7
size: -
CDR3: CASSSFGTASYEQYF
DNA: TGTGCCAGCAGCTCCTTTGGGACAGCCTCCTACGAGCAGTACTTC

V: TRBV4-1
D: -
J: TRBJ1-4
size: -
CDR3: CASSQGGALYLGANEKLFF
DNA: TGCGCCAGCAGCCAAGGTGGGGCGCTCTACCTAGGGGCTAATGAAAAACTGTTTTTT